One sample yielded the 25 T cell receptor beta chains listed below, sequenced in a study of T-cell reconstitution after alpha-beta-depleted transplantation in children. This sample's TCRbeta library carried unique molecular identifier barcodes. TCRdb ran MiXCR on the PCR reads and lists one entry per CDR3 protein. The sample lists about 540,000 distinct CDR3 sequences, around 18% occurring once. Here the sequenced sample was PBMCs from the stem cell graft donor, taken from the stem cell graft. The receptors come from a human donor who donated a stem cell graft to a child with acute lymphoblastic leukemia.

This sequence joins TRBV7-9 and TRBJ1-2, with 8 bases identical to TRBD1. The germline CDR1 and CDR2 sequences are SEHNR and FQNEAQ (reference sequence). The CDR3 totals 16 residues. Trimming removed 0 bases from V and 0 bases from J; junction bases left unmatched: 3. The CDR3 bases are TGTGCCAGCAGCTTAGCTCCAGGGGGCTCTAACTATGGCTACACCTTC. This gives the protein CASSLAPGGSNYGYTF.

This clonotype turned up a few times. This chain links TRBV27 with TRBJ1-1; D gene unclear. The CDR3 consists of 13 residues. V was clipped by 2 bases and J by 4 bases, with 8 bases between them. CDR1 and CDR2 (germline): MNHEY, SMNVEV (reference sequence). CDR3 sequence (DNA): TGTGCCAGCAGTTTAGAGGCATTCACTGAAGCTTTCTTT. Translation: CASSLEAFTEAFF.

This clonotype was seen more than once but under ten times. The chain carries TRBV10-3 and TRBJ2-1, with 12 bases fitting TRBD2. There are 17 residues in the CDR3. CDR1 and CDR2 (germline): ENHRY, SYGVKD. V was clipped by 2 bases and J by 3 bases; unmatched bases: 5. CDR3 sequence: CAISEVTSGRIYNEQFF. Here the CDR3 DNA reads TGTGCCATCAGTGAGGTAACTAGCGGGAGGATCTACAATGAGCAGTTCTTC.

V usage is TRBV29-1 and J usage is TRBJ2-1, with D perhaps TRBD2 (6 bases). V was pared by 3 bases and J by 4 bases, with 19 bases between. This CDR3 contains 16 residues. CDR1 and CDR2 from the germline V gene are SQVTM and ANQGSEA. CDR3 sequence: CSVEGLLASQYNEQFF. In DNA form, the CDR3 reads TGCAGCGTTGAGGGGTTACTAGCTAGTCAGTACAATGAGCAGTTCTTC.

The rearrangement joins TRBV20-1 to TRBJ2-7; a weak D match, TRBD2 (7 bases). Germline CDR1 is DFQATT and CDR2 is SNEGSKA (reference sequence). The CDR3 consists of 15 residues. The V gene lost 0 bases and the J gene lost 0 bases, with 12 bases spanning the gap. For the CDR3, the DNA is TGCAGTGCTAGAGAGGGGGGGCGAGGCTCCTACGAGCAGTACTTC. Residues: CSAREGGRGSYEQYF.

This clonotype was seen only once. The chain carries TRBV7-2 and TRBJ2-1, with 13 bases aligning to TRBD2. V shed 0 bases and J 7 bases; nucleotides not matched to a gene: 3. The CDR3 totals 16 residues. Germline-derived CDR1 and CDR2 are SGHTA and FQGNSA. Written as DNA, the CDR3 is TGTGCCAGCAGCTTAGCCGGGACTAGCGGGAAAAATGAGCAGTTCTTC. It is translated as CASSLAGTSGKNEQFF.

The chain has TRBV15 and TRBJ2-6, with a possible D match to TRBD1 (6 bases). Germline CDR1 LNHNV, CDR2 YYDKDF (reference sequence). V lost 6 bases and J lost 0, with 12 bases in between. The CDR3 is 16 residues long. CDR3: CATRDSSFSGANVLTF. CDR3 nucleotide sequence: TGTGCCACCAGGGACAGCTCCTTCTCTGGGGCCAACGTCCTGACTTTC.

This clonotype was seen a handful of times. The chain joins TRBV19 to TRBJ2-1; a possible D gene is TRBD2 (6 bases). This CDR3 has 17 amino acids. V shed 1 base and J shed 0 bases, with 13 bases lying between them. Germline values: CDR1 LNHDA, CDR2 SQIVND (reference sequence). The CDR3 DNA reads TGTGCCAGTAGTATAGCAGGACTAACCAGCTCCTACAATGAGCAGTTCTTC. Its translation: CASSIAGLTSSYNEQFF.

This clonotype has a handful of counts. The chain links TRBV3-1 to TRBJ2-7; 7 bases align to TRBD1. Germline-derived CDR1 and CDR2 are LGHDT and YNNKEL (reference sequence). CDR3 length: 14 residues. The ends lost 3 bases at V and 0 bases at J; junction bases unmatched: 2. CDR3 in amino acids: CASSQGQFSYEQYF. CDR3 sequence (DNA): TGTGCCAGCAGCCAGGGACAGTTCTCCTACGAGCAGTACTTC.

This clonotype was seen only a few times. The gene calls are TRBV12-3 or TRBV12-4 and TRBJ2-3; unclear D gene. Trimming shortened V by 3 bases and J by 4 bases, and 14 bases separated the two germline ends. The CDR3 is 15 residues long. CDR3 DNA sequence: TGTGCCAGCAGTTTGTGGAAGACTCCTGCAGATACGCAGTATTTT. Translation gives CASSLWKTPADTQYF.

This clonotype appeared many times. This sequence joins TRBV9 and TRBJ2-1, with TRBD2 matching 10 bases. The germline V gene encodes CDR1 SGDLS and CDR2 YYNGEE. V dropped 3 bases and J dropped 4; count of bases not matched to a gene: 10. The CDR3 is 17 amino acids. The CDR3 sequence: CASSAPGGLAQYNEQFF. DNA for the CDR3: TGTGCCAGCAGCGCCCCGGGGGGACTAGCGCAGTACAATGAGCAGTTCTTC. The full variable domain, with the rest looked up from reference TRBV9 and TRBJ2-1, is DSGVTQTPKHLITATGQRVTLRCSPRSGDLSVYWYQQSLDQGLQFLIQYYNGEERAKGNILERFSAQQFPDLHSELNLSSLELGDSALYFCASSAPGGLAQYNEQFFGPGTRLTVL.

The CDR3 is CASRMGQGAYNEQFF. The CDR3 DNA sequence: TGTGCCAGCAGGATGGGACAGGGGGCCTACAATGAGCAGTTCTTC. V usage is TRBV14 and J usage is TRBJ2-1; TRBD1 matches at 11 bases. The germline CDR1 and CDR2 sequences are SGHDN and FVKESK. This CDR3 comprises 15 residues. Trimming at V came to 6 bases and at J to 2 bases, leaving 3 bases not matched to a gene.

The CDR3 reads CASSAGAYSGNTIYF. DNA of the CDR3: TGTGCCAGCAGCGCCGGGGCCTACTCTGGAAACACCATATATTTT. The J gene is TRBJ1-3, the V gene TRBV7-2, with D possibly matching TRBD1 (5 bases). CDR3 length: 15 amino acids. Trimming took off 5 bases at V and 0 bases at J, with 11 bases between the two ends. Germline assignment: CDR1 SGHTA and CDR2 FQGNSA. Together with reference TRBV7-2 and TRBJ1-3, the CDR3 gives the full variable domain: GAGVSQSPSNKVTEKGKDVELRCDPISGHTALYWYRQSLGQGLEFLIYFQGNSAPDKSGLPSDRFSAERTGGSVSTLTIQRTQQEDSAVYLCASSAGAYSGNTIYFGEGSWLTVV.

The sample holds a few counts of this clonotype. V usage is TRBV27 and J usage is TRBJ2-1; D remains ambiguous. The CDR3 covers 15 residues. Germline V gene lookup returns CDR1 MNHEY and CDR2 SMNVEV (reference sequence). Trimming left V 3 bases short and J 9 bases short, with 18 bases between. The CDR3 nucleotides are TGTGCCAGCAGTTTCCGCTCCTTAAGCCCGTCTGAGCAGTTCTTC. Encoded protein: CASSFRSLSPSEQFF.

This chain joins TRBV7-9 and TRBJ2-1; 9 bases align to TRBD2. The CDR3 extends over 15 amino acids. Germline CDR1 reads SEHNR; CDR2 reads FQNEAQ (reference sequence). Trimming took 5 bases from V and 6 from J; bases not matched to a gene: 8. In DNA, the CDR3 is TGTGCCAGCAGCGTCGCTAGCGGGATCTCCAATGAGCAGTTCTTC. It translates to CASSVASGISNEQFF.

Note on this clonotype: It may be a read error: a sequence one base away is much more abundant. The chain recombines TRBV10-3 with TRBJ2-7; D is possibly TRBD2 (6 bases). V shed 6 bases and J shed 5 bases, with 14 bases lying between them. Germline V gives CDR1 ENHRY, CDR2 SYGVKD. The CDR3 has 13 amino acids. CDR3 protein: CAISGLRDDEQYF. Written as DNA, the CDR3 is TGTGCCATCAGCGGGTTGCGGGACGACGAGCAGTACTTC.

The J gene is TRBJ2-7, the V gene TRBV4-1; no clear D gene. The length of the CDR3 is 16 residues. The germline V and J ends were trimmed by 0 bases and 3 bases, with 15 bases remaining between them. Germline CDR1 reads MGHRA; CDR2 reads YSYEKL. The CDR3 is CASSQDLRQGLYEQYF. The CDR3 nucleotides are TGCGCCAGCAGCCAAGATCTTCGACAAGGGCTCTACGAGCAGTACTTC.

This sequence joins TRBV4-1 and TRBJ1-1, with D unclear. V lost 1 base and J lost 10, with 16 bases in between. The CDR3 spans 14 residues. CDR1 is MGHRA, CDR2 YSYEKL, per germline. CDR3 DNA: TGCGCCAGCAGCCAAGTCGGAACGGGTTCTGGAGCTTTCTTT. This sequence encodes CASSQVGTGSGAFF.

The chain combines TRBV7-9 with TRBJ2-7; no reliable D call. The V end lost 5 bases, the J end lost 5 bases, and 16 bases lay between the germline ends. Germline V gene lookup returns CDR1 SEHNR and CDR2 FQNEAQ (reference sequence). The CDR3 runs to 14 residues. CDR3 sequence: CASSLAPLKDEQYF. The CDR3 DNA is TGTGCCAGCAGCCTGGCTCCCCTAAAGGACGAGCAGTACTTC.

This clonotype turned up a few times. This chain links TRBV19 with TRBJ2-1; D is unresolved. This CDR3 spans 14 amino acids. In germline, CDR1 is LNHDA, CDR2 SQIVND (reference sequence). Trimming took 2 bases from V and 5 from J, leaving 10 bases between them. CDR3: CASSIRVPNNEQFF. The CDR3 nucleotides read TGTGCCAGTAGTATAAGAGTTCCCAACAATGAGCAGTTCTTC.

This clonotype occurred a few times. V usage is TRBV11-2 and J usage is TRBJ2-3; D perhaps matches TRBD1 (6 bases). CDR1 and CDR2 from the germline V gene are SGHAT and FQNNGV. The CDR3 spans 14 residues. V dropped 5 bases and J dropped 4 bases, with 13 bases sitting between them. CDR3 sequence reads: CASSQTGSPDTQYF. The CDR3 DNA sequence: TGTGCCAGCAGCCAAACAGGGAGCCCAGATACGCAGTATTTT.

This clonotype showed up just a few times. The chain links TRBV20-1 to TRBJ2-3, with TRBD1 identical over 8 bases. Per the germline V gene, CDR1 is DFQATT and CDR2 is SNEGSKA (reference sequence). CDR3 length: 14 amino acids. Unmatched junction bases numbered 5, after V lost 5 bases and J lost 1 base. The chain's CDR3 is CSAVQGAGTDTQYF. In DNA form, the CDR3 reads TGCAGTGCTGTTCAGGGGGCAGGCACAGATACGCAGTATTTT.

The rearrangement joins TRBV7-3 to TRBJ2-7; a weak D match, TRBD2 (5 bases). Trimming took off 0 bases at V and 2 bases at J, with 8 bases between the two ends. Germline CDR1 reads SGHTA; CDR2 reads FQGTGA. This CDR3 is 14 amino acids long. The CDR3 loop is CASSLTAGPYEQYF. The DNA of the CDR3 is TGTGCCAGCAGCTTAACTGCGGGTCCCTACGAGCAGTACTTC.

This clonotype was observed a handful of times. V gene TRBV25-1 combines with J gene TRBJ1-2; no definite D call. With 4 bases removed from V and 4 bases from J, the gap between germline ends came to 7 bases. CDR3 length: 12 residues. Germline V gene data show CDR1 as MGHDK and CDR2 as SYGVNS. CDR3 nucleotides: TGTGCCAGCAGTGCTTTGGGCTATGGCTACACCTTC. It is translated as CASSALGYGYTF.

The CDR3 DNA reads TGCAGTGCTAGCCCGGGGGGAATAGAAGTCCTAGGCTATGGCTACACCTTC. Its protein product is CSASPGGIEVLGYGYTF. V and J are TRBV20-1 and TRBJ1-2, with a weak D call TRBD1 (5 bases). Germline values: CDR1 DFQATT, CDR2 SNEGSKA (reference sequence). The CDR3 has 17 residues. The V and J ends lost 3 bases and 4 bases respectively, with 24 bases between them.